This T cell receptor (beta chain) came from a study of T cell repertoires in cytomegalovirus infection. Study-wide points: Dominant in the ex vivo response were TCR beta clonotypes restricted by HLA-C and specific for CMV.

TCRdb called the reads again in MiXCR, with one record for every CDR3 protein. The sample has 290,000 or so distinct CDR3 sequences, approximately 10% seen once; the top ten hold approximately 2.4%. This clonotype was seen at least ten times. Its antigen is as yet unknown. Trimming pared 3 bases from V and 2 bases from J, leaving 14 bases between. There are 15 residues in the CDR3. Per germline, CDR1 SGHTA and CDR2 FQGNSA. The receptor was derived from a human donor in good health (CMV status not recorded). Some clones in this sample may be carry-over from other donors' samples. Sequenced: PBMCs. The genes are TRBV7-2 and TRBJ2-7, with D possibly matching TRBD1 (6 bases). CDR3 residues: CASSLEGGLAYEQYF. Here the CDR3 DNA reads TGTGCCAGCAGCTTGGAAGGGGGTCTGGCCTACGAGCAGTACTTC.